This T cell receptor beta chain was captured in a study of blood T cell repertoires in COVID-19. The assay was immunoSEQ multiplex PCR, and TCRdb's table has in-frame clones only and misses some. The sample records some 700,000 clones, just under 90% being singletons. The CDR3 sequence is 15 residues long. Trimming left V 0 bases short and J 2 bases short, with 10 bases between. From germline, CDR1 is LGHNA and CDR2 YNFKEQ. The sequencing input was peripheral blood. This receptor was taken from a woman under 30 with acute or convalescent COVID-19. V is TRBV4-2 and J is TRBJ1-2, with D possibly TRBD1 on 5 matching bases. CDR3 sequence reads: CASSQDWRGNYGYTF. CDR3 nucleotides: TGTGCCAGCAGCCAAGATTGGAGGGGCAACTATGGCTACACCTTC.